These T cell receptor beta chains were read from a single sample in a study of blood T cell repertoires in COVID-19. The table came from immunoSEQ multiplex PCR; TCRdb's copy has only in-frame clones and leaves some out. This sample has 150,000 to 200,000 clones; around 81% occur once, and the top ten carry less than 6%. Sequencing was performed on PBMCs or T cells enriched from blood (not recorded which). Source of these receptors: a man in his forties or fifties who had recovered from COVID-19. Both conserved end residues are part of each CDR3. A D gene is named only where the DNA matches it firmly. Rows may omit the clone size; those that give it use once, few, many or a size class.

D	size	J	V	CDR3	DNA
TRBD1	-	TRBJ2-1	TRBV5-8	CASSLGTGSNEQFF	TGTGCCAGCAGCTTGGGGACAGGAAGTAATGAGCAGTTCTTC
TRBD2	few	TRBJ2-1	TRBV7-3	CASSLKLAGGPRNNEQFF	TGTGCCAGCAGCTTAAAACTAGCGGGGGGGCCGCGCAACAATGAGCAGTTCTTC
-	-	TRBJ1-2	TRBV30	CAWSDTKYGYTF	TGTGCCTGGAGTGACACAAAATATGGCTACACCTTC
-	-	TRBJ1-6	TRBV9	CASSSEGGLNSPLHF	TGTGCCAGCAGCTCAGAGGGGGGGTTGAATTCACCCCTCCACTTT
-	-	TRBJ1-5	TRBV2	CASSDRTASNQPQHF	TGTGCCAGCAGTGACCGGACAGCTAGCAATCAGCCCCAGCATTTT
TRBD1	-	TRBJ2-3	TRBV5-1	CASSLGSGTGGIHTQYF	TGCGCCAGCAGCTTGGGTAGCGGGACAGGGGGCATACATACGCAGTATTTT
-	-	TRBJ1-1	TRBV19	CASSTILQGLETEAFF	TGTGCCAGTAGTACAATATTGCAGGGACTGGAGACTGAAGCTTTCTTT
-	-	TRBJ1-6	TRBV5-1	CASSLEIPNSPLHF	TGCGCCAGCAGCTTAGAGATACCTAATTCACCCCTCCACTTT
-	-	TRBJ2-5	TRBV7-6	CASSYGTAQETQYF	TGTGCCAGCAGCTATGGGACTGCTCAAGAGACCCAGTACTTC
TRBD2	few	TRBJ2-1	TRBV19	CASSILAGGLNEQFF	TGTGCCAGTAGTATACTAGCGGGGGGGCTCAATGAGCAGTTCTTC
-	-	TRBJ1-2	TRBV19	CASSTAGLGVRGYTF	TGTGCCAGTAGTACCGCGGGGCTCGGGGTTCGTGGCTACACCTTC
-	few	TRBJ1-2	TRBV7-8	CASSPNSRGGYTF	TGTGCCAGCAGCCCGAATTCCAGGGGCGGCTACACCTTC
-	-	TRBJ1-2	TRBV10-1	CASSESGGDTDYGYTF	TGCGCCAGCAGTGAGTCCGGGGGGGATACGGACTATGGCTACACCTTC
-	-	TRBJ1-2	TRBV7-9	CASSLQGAYGYTF	TGTGCCAGCAGCTTACAGGGCGCATATGGCTACACCTTC
TRBD1	-	TRBJ1-3	TRBV10-1	CASSERPGQDSGNTIYF	TGCGCCAGCAGTGAGCGCCCAGGACAGGACTCTGGAAACACCATATATTTT
TRBD1	-	TRBJ1-1	TRBV24-1	CATSDRDRQGTEAFF	TGTGCCACCAGTGATCGGGACAGGCAGGGCACTGAAGCTTTCTTT
-	-	TRBJ1-1	TRBV7-3	CASSRVAFLQGPGWNTEAFF	TGTGCCAGCAGCCGAGTCGCTTTTCTACAGGGTCCGGGCTGGAACACTGAAGCTTTCTTT
TRBD1	-	TRBJ1-3	TRBV9	CASSPQRTGTGNTIYF	TGTGCCAGCAGCCCTCAACGGACAGGGACTGGAAACACCATATATTTT
-	few	TRBJ1-1	TRBV18	CASSPTGSNTEAFF	TGTGCCAGCTCACCGACCGGGAGTAACACTGAAGCTTTCTTT
TRBD1	many	TRBJ2-7	TRBV7-3	CASSPGTGDHEQYF	TGTGCCAGCAGCCCCGGGACAGGGGATCACGAGCAGTACTTC
-	-	TRBJ2-2	TRBV19	CASSDTIGANTGELFF	TGTGCCAGTAGTGACACCATAGGGGCGAACACCGGGGAGCTGTTTTTT
-	many	TRBJ1-6	TRBV9	CASSPQGQGSPLHF	TGTGCCAGCAGCCCCCAGGGCCAAGGTTCACCCCTCCACTTT
-	-	TRBJ1-2	TRBV25-1	CASSHGANYGYTF	TGTGCCAGCAGTCACGGAGCTAACTATGGCTACACCTTC
-	few	TRBJ2-5	TRBV25-1	CASTGGVVETQYF	TGTGCCAGCACCGGGGGAGTAGTAGAGACCCAGTACTTC
TRBD2	-	TRBJ2-1	TRBV7-2	CASSPPGTRLANEQFF	TGTGCCAGCAGCCCCCCTGGGACCCGACTAGCAAATGAGCAGTTCTTC
-	once	TRBJ2-2	TRBV6-4	CASRGREDTGELFF	TGTGCCAGCAGAGGAAGGGAGGACACCGGGGAGCTGTTTTTT
TRBD1	-	TRBJ1-1	TRBV2	CASSALGTVNTEAFF	TGTGCCAGCAGTGCCCTCGGGACAGTGAACACTGAAGCTTTCTTT
-	-	TRBJ1-5	TRBV5-1	CASSLSEGNQPQHF	TGCGCCAGCAGCTTGTCGGAGGGCAATCAGCCCCAGCATTTT
-	-	TRBJ1-1	TRBV19	CASSMYSQMNTEAFF	TGTGCCAGTAGTATGTATTCCCAGATGAACACTGAAGCTTTCTTT
TRBD1	-	TRBJ2-7	TRBV18	CASSPRDRAYEQYF	TGTGCCAGCTCACCTCGGGACAGGGCCTACGAGCAGTACTTC
-	-	TRBJ1-1	TRBV24-1	CATSDGSDTEAFF	TGTGCCACCAGTGATGGGAGTGACACTGAAGCTTTCTTT
TRBD2	few	TRBJ2-1	TRBV7-2	CASSPTSLKRDEQFF	TGTGCCAGCAGCCCGACTAGCCTCAAAAGGGATGAGCAGTTCTTC
-	once	TRBJ2-2	TRBV7-2	CASSSKRTTGLTGELFF	TGTGCCAGCAGCTCCAAAAGAACGACAGGCCTCACCGGGGAGCTGTTTTTT
-	-	TRBJ2-5	TRBV18	CASSPRDRETQYF	TGTGCCAGCTCACCAAGAGACAGGGAGACCCAGTACTTC
-	-	TRBJ2-3	TRBV11-2	CASSYGDTQYF	TGTGCCAGCAGCTACGGGGATACGCAGTATTTT
TRBD1	-	TRBJ1-1	TRBV7-8	CASSLALGQGNTEAFF	TGTGCCAGCAGCTTAGCCCTGGGACAGGGGAACACTGAAGCTTTCTTT
-	many	TRBJ1-6	TRBV10-2	CASKEASSYNSPLHF	TGCGCCAGCAAGGAGGCGAGCTCCTATAATTCACCCCTCCACTTT
-	few	TRBJ1-2	TRBV4-2	CASSQDFRGFDYGYTF	TGTGCCAGCAGCCAAGATTTTAGGGGTTTCGACTATGGCTACACCTTC
-	-	TRBJ1-6	TRBV3-1/TRBV3-2	CASSHVGVSPLHF	TGTGCCAGCAGCCACGTAGGGGTTTCACCCCTCCACTTT
TRBD1	medium-sized	TRBJ1-5	TRBV15	CATSRDRPQGQGRQPQHF	TGTGCCACCAGCAGAGATCGGCCACAGGGACAGGGCCGTCAGCCCCAGCATTTT
-	-	TRBJ2-5	TRBV5-5	CASKNDLGALETQYF	TGTGCCAGCAAAAATGACTTGGGGGCCTTGGAGACCCAGTACTTC
TRBD2	-	TRBJ2-1	TRBV19	CASVISGGSYNEQFF	TGTGCCAGTGTAATTAGCGGGGGCTCCTACAATGAGCAGTTCTTC
-	-	TRBJ1-2	TRBV11-2	CASSLRQAHGYTF	TGTGCCAGCAGCTTACGTCAGGCCCATGGCTACACCTTC